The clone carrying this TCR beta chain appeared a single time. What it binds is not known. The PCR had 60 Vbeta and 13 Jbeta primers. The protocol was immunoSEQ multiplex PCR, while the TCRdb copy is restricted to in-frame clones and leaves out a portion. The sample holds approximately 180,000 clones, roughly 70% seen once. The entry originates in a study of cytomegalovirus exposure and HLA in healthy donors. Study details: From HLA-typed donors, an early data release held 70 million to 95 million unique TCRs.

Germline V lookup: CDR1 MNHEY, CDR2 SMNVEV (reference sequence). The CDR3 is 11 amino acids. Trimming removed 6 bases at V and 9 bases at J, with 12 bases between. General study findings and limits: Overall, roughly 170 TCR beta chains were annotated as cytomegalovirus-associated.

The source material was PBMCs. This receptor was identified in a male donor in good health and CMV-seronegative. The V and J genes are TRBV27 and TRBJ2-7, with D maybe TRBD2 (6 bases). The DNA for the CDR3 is TGTGCCAGCAGCCTAGCGCGGCTGCAGTACTTC. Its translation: CASSLARLQYF.